These T cell receptor beta chains were read from a single sample in a study of T-cell memory formation after mild COVID-19. From the 5' RACE reads, TCRdb called clonotypes with MiXCR, one entry per CDR3 protein. This table has about 190,000 distinct CDR3 sequences, 20% to 25% appearing once. The sample taken for sequencing was PBMCs or a T cell subset sorted from them (not recorded which). All receptors come from an adult woman who had mild COVID-19 (a few samples of this study predate the infection). Cell type and time point are not known. Each CDR3 is given without its conserved first and last residue. The order of the fields is D gene, V gene, J gene, CDR3 protein. A D gene is named only where the DNA matches it firmly.

D: NA; V: TRBV13; J: TRBJ2-3; CDR3: ASSIRTDTQY
D: NA; V: TRBV12-3/TRBV12-4; J: TRBJ2-3; CDR3: ASSFYTTDTQY
D: NA; V: TRBV25-1; J: TRBJ2-7; CDR3: ASTGERDEQY
D: NA; V: TRBV7-2; J: TRBJ2-7; CDR3: ASSLTSDPYEQY
D: NA; V: TRBV15; J: TRBJ1-1; CDR3: ATSMDGVAEAF
D: NA; V: TRBV6-2/TRBV6-3; J: TRBJ2-4; CDR3: ASSYLGSENIQY
D: TRBD2; V: TRBV24-1; J: TRBJ2-5; CDR3: ATSGARVAGVQETQY
D: TRBD2; V: TRBV7-3; J: TRBJ2-3; CDR3: ASSLGLAGEEDTQY
D: TRBD2; V: TRBV7-8; J: TRBJ2-4; CDR3: ASSSTSGNGIQY
D: NA; V: TRBV20-1; J: TRBJ2-3; CDR3: SPSWSTDTQY
D: TRBD2; V: TRBV2; J: TRBJ2-1; CDR3: ASSVYSGTSGFYNEQF